This TCR beta chain is drawn from a study of cytomegalovirus exposure and HLA in healthy donors. The repertoire was sequenced with immunoSEQ multiplex PCR; TCRdb's copy has only in-frame clones and lacks some. The table has some 340,000 clones, roughly 90% seen once. CDR3 length equals 13 residues. Germline V gene data show CDR1 as SGHDN and CDR2 as FVKESK. Trimming stripped 4 bases from V and 6 bases from J, with 12 bases between. The sequence was obtained from a woman in her twenties or thirties in good health and CMV-seropositive. The chain joins TRBV14 to TRBJ1-1, with a weak D call TRBD1 (6 bases). The source material was PBMCs. CDR3 DNA: TGTGCCAGCAGCCTACTAGGACAGCCTGAAGCTTTCTTT. Protein: CASSLLGQPEAFF.